The sequence of this TCR beta chain was determined in a study of long-term antiretroviral therapy in people with HIV. Trimming removed 1 base from V and 3 bases from J, with 3 bases in between. This CDR3 region has 12 residues. CDR1 and CDR2 from the germline V gene are GTSNPN and SVGIG (reference sequence). The libraries were made with immunoSEQ v3.0 at survey level. Assay: immunoSEQ multiplex PCR; the TCRdb copy retains only in-frame clones and omits some. The table has about 39,000 clones, around 83% seen once. The rearrangement links TRBV30 to TRBJ2-2; D gene unclear. Material: unsorted PBMCs, obtained 3.1 years after starting antiretroviral therapy. The clonotype originates from a woman aged 50 to 65 with HIV. CDR3 sequence (DNA): TGTGCCTGGAGTGCGGACACCGGGGAGCTGTTTTTT. Encoded protein: CAWSADTGELFF. Full variable domain (remainder filled in from reference TRBV30 and TRBJ2-2): SQTIHQWPATLVQPVGSPLSLECTVEGTSNPNLYWYRQAAGRGLQLLFYSVGIGQISSEVPQNLSASRPQDRQFILSSKKLLLSDSGFYLCAWSADTGELFFGEGSRLTVL.